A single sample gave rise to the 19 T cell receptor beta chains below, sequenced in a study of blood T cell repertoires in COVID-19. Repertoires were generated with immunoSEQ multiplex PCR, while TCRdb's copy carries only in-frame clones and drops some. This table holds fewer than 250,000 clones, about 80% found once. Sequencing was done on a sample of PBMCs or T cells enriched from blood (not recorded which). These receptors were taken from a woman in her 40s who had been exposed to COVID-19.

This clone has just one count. CDR3 amino acids: CASSPPNGEGIHEQFF. The CDR3 DNA is TGTGCCAGCAGCCCACCCAATGGAGAGGGTATCCATGAGCAGTTCTTC. The V call is TRBV9, the J call TRBJ2-1; tentative D call: TRBD2 (5 bases). The CDR3 has 16 amino acids. CDR1 and CDR2 from the germline V gene are SGDLS and YYNGEE. V was pared by 4 bases and J by 8 bases, with 22 bases between.

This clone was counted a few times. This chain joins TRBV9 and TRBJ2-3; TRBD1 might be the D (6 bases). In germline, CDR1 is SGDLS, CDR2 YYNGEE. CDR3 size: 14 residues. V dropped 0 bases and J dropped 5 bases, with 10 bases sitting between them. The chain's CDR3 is CASSVGQVGDTQYF. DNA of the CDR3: TGTGCCAGCAGCGTAGGACAGGTTGGAGATACGCAGTATTTT.

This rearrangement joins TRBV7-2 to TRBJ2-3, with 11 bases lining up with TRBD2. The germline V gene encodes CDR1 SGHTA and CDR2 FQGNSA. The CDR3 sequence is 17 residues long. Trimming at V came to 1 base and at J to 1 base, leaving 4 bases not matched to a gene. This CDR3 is CASSLGPGLAGTDTQYF. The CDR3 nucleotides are TGTGCCAGCAGCTTAGGACCGGGACTAGCGGGCACAGATACGCAGTATTTT. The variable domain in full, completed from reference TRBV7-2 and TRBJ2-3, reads GAGVSQSPSNKVTEKGKDVELRCDPISGHTALYWYRQSLGQGLEFLIYFQGNSAPDKSGLPSDRFSAERTGGSVSTLTIQRTQQEDSAVYLCASSLGPGLAGTDTQYFGPGTRLTVL.

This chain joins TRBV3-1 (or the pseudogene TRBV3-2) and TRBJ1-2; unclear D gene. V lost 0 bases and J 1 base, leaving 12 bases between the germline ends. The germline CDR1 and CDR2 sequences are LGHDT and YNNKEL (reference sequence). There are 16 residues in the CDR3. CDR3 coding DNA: TGTGCCAGCAGCCAAGAAATGGAGGATGATAACTATGGCTACACCTTC. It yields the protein CASSQEMEDDNYGYTF.

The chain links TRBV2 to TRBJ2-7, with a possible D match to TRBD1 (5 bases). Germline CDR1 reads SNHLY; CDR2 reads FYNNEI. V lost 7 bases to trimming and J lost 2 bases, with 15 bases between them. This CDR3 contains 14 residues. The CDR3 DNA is TGTGCCAGCAACCTACAAGGGGTTCCCTACGAGCAGTACTTC. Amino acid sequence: CASNLQGVPYEQYF.

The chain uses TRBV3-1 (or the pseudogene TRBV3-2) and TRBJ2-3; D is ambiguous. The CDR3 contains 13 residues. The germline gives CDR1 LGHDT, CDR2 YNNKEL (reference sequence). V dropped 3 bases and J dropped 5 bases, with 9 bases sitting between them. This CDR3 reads CASSQRGQDTQYF. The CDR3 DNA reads TGTGCCAGCAGCCAGCGAGGCCAAGATACGCAGTATTTT.

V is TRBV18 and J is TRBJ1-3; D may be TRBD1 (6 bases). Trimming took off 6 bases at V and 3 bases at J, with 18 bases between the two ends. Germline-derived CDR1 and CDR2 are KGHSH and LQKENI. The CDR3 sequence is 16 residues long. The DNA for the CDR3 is TGTGCCAGCTCCCCGGGCCACCCCAGGGGTGGAAACACCATATATTTT. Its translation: CASSPGHPRGGNTIYF. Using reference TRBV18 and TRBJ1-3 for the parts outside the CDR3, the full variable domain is NAGVMQNPRHLVRRRGQEARLRCSPMKGHSHVYWYRQLPEEGLKFMVYLQKENIIDESGMPKERFSAEFPKEGPSILRIQQVVRGDSAAYFCASSPGHPRGGNTIYFGEGSWLTVV.

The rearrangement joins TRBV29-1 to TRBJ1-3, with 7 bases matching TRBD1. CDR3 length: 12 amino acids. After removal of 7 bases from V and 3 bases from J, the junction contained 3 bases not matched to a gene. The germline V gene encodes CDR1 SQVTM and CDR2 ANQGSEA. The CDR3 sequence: CSARDSGNTIYF. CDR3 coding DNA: TGCAGCGCTCGGGACAGTGGAAACACCATATATTTT.

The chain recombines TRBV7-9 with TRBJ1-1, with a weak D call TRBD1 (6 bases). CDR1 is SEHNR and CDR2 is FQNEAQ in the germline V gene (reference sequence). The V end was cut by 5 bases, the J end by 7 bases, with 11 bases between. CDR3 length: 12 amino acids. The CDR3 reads CASSRGAGEAFF. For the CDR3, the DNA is TGTGCCAGCAGCAGGGGGGCAGGTGAAGCTTTCTTT.

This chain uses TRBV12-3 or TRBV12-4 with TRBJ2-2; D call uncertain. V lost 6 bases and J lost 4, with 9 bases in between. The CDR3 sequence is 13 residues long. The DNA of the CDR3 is TGTGCCAGCAGGAAGAGGAGCACCGGGGAGCTGTTTTTT. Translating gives CASRKRSTGELFF.

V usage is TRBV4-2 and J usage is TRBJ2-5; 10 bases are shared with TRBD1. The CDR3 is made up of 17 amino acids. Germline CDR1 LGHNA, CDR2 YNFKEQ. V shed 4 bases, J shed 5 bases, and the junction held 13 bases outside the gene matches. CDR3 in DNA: TGTGCCAGCAGCCCGCAACTGGCCGGGGGACAGGGGGAGACCCAGTACTTC. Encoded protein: CASSPQLAGGQGETQYF.

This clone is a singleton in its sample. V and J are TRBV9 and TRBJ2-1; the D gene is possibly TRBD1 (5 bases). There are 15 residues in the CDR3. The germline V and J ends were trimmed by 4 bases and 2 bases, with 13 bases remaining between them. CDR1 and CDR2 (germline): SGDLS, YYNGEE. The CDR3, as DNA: TGTGCCAGCAGCCCCCGACTGGGGCCCTACAATGAGCAGTTCTTC. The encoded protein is CASSPRLGPYNEQFF.

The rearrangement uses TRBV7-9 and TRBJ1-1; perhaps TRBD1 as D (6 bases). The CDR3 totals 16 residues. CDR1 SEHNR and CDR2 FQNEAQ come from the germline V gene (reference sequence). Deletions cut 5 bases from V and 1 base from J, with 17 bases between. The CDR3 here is CASSPWGRGANTEAFF. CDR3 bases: TGTGCCAGCAGCCCCTGGGGGCGGGGGGCGAACACTGAAGCTTTCTTT.

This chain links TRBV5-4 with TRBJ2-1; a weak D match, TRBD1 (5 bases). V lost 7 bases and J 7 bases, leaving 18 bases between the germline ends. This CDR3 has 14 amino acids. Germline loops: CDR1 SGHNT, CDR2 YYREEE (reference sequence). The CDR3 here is CASQGLGEGNEQFF. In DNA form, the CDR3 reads TGTGCCAGCCAAGGTCTAGGGGAAGGGAATGAGCAGTTCTTC.

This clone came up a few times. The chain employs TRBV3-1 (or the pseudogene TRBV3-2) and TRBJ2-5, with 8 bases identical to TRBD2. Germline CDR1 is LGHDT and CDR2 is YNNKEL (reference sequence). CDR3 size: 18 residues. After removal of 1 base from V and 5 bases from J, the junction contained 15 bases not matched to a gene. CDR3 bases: TGTGCCAGCAGCCAAGTAACAAGCGGGGGCCCCAAGGAGGAGACCCAGTACTTC. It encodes CASSQVTSGGPKEETQYF.

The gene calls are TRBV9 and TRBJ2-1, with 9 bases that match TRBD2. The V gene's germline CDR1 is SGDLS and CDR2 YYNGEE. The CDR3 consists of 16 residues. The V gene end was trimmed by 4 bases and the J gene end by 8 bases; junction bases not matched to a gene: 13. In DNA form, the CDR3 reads TGTGCCAGCAGCCCAGGGGCGGGGGGGCCTCTATATGAGCAGTTCTTC. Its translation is CASSPGAGGPLYEQFF.

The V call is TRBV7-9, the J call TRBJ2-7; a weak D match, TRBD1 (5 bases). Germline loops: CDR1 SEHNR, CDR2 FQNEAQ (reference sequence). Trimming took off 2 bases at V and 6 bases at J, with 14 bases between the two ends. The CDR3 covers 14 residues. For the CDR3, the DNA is TGTGCCAGCAGCTTAATGTCAGGGCTCGGCGAGCAGTACTTC. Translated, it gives CASSLMSGLGEQYF. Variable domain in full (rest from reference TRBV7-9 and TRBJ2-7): DTGVSQNPRHKITKRGQNVTFRCDPISEHNRLYWYRQTLGQGPEFLTYFQNEAQLEKSRLLSDRFSAERPKGSFSTLEIQRTEQGDSAMYLCASSLMSGLGEQYFGPGTRLTVT.

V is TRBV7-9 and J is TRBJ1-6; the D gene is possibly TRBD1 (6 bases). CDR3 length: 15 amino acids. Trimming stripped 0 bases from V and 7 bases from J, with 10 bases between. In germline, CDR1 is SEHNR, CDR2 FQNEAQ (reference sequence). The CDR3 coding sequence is TGTGCCAGCAGCTTAGCGGGACACCGAAATTCACCCCTCCACTTT. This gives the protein CASSLAGHRNSPLHF.

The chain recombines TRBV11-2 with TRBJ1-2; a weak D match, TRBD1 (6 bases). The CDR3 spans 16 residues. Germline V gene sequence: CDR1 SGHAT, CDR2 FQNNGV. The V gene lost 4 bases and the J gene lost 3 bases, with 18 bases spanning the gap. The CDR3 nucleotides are TGTGCCAGCAGCTCCAGCGGGCAGGGGAGGGACTATGGCTACACCTTC. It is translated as CASSSSGQGRDYGYTF.